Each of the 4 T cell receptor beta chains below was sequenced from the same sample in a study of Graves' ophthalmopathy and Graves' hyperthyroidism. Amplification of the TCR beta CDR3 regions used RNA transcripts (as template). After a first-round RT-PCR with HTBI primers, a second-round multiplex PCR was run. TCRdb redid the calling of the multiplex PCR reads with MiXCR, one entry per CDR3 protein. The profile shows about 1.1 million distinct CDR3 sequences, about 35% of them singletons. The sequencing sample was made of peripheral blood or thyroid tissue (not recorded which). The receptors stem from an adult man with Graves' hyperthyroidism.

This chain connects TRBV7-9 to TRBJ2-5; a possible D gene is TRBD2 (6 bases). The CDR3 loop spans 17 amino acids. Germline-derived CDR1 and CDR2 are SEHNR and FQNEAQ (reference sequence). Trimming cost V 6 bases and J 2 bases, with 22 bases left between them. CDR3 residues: CASRSAPWGGLQETQYF. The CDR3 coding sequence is TGTGCCAGCAGATCCGCTCCGTGGGGAGGCTTACAAGAGACCCAGTACTTC.

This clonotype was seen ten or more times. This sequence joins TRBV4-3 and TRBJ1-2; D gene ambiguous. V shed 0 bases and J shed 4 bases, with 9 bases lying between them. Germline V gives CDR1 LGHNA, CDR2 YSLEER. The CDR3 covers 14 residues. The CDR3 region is CASSQERTVYGYTF. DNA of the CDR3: TGCGCCAGCAGCCAAGAACGGACTGTCTATGGCTACACCTTC.

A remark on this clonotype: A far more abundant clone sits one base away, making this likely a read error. The chain's CDR3 is CAGSLRGEETQYF. Here the CDR3 DNA reads TGTGCCGGCAGCTTGCGGGGGGAAGAGACCCAGTACTTC. The J gene is TRBJ2-5, the V gene TRBV5-6; 8 bases fit TRBD2. Per germline, CDR1 SGHDT and CDR2 YYEEEE. The CDR3 totals 13 residues.

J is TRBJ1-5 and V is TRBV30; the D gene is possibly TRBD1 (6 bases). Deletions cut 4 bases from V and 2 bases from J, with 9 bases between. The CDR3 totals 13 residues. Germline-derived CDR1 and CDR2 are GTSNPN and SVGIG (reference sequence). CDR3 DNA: TGTGCCTGGAACAGGGTTGGCAATCAGCCCCAGCATTTT. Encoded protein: CAWNRVGNQPQHF.